The rows below give T cell receptor beta chains drawn from one sample of a study of blood T cells in healthy people across ages. TCRdb called the 5' RACE reads again in MiXCR, with one record for every CDR3 protein. The data contain roughly 1.4 million distinct CDR3 sequences, 59% of them singletons. Sequenced sample: blood. The source is a man aged 18 to 30 in good health. Each CDR3 is given with its conserved first and last residue. Each record gives: J gene, V gene, D gene, clone size, CDR3 DNA, CDR3 protein. The D gene is left open where the match is weak. Rows may omit the clone size; those that give it use once, few, many or a size class.

J: TRBJ2-1; V: TRBV10-1; D: -; size: -; DNA: TGCGCCAGCAGTGAGGAGGCGGATTACAATGAGCAGTTCTTC; CDR3: CASSEEADYNEQFF
J: TRBJ1-5; V: TRBV7-6; D: -; size: -; DNA: TGTGCCAGCAGCTTATCCCCAAGGCCCAGGGATCAGCCCCAGCATTTT; CDR3: CASSLSPRPRDQPQHF
J: TRBJ1-2; V: TRBV7-9; D: -; size: -; DNA: TGTGCCAGCAGCTTAGAGGGTGAAGGGTCTGGATATGGCTACACCTTC; CDR3: CASSLEGEGSGYGYTF
J: TRBJ2-1; V: TRBV29-1; D: -; size: few; DNA: TGCAGCGTTGGGGCTAGGATGAGCTCCTACAATGAGCAGTTCTTC; CDR3: CSVGARMSSYNEQFF
J: TRBJ2-1; V: TRBV5-5; D: TRBD1; size: -; DNA: TGTGCCAGCAGCTTGAGATGGACAGGGACTTACAATGAGCAGTTCTTC; CDR3: CASSLRWTGTYNEQFF
J: TRBJ2-7; V: TRBV11-2; D: -; size: -; DNA: TGTGCCAGCAGCCCCTCTGGGTGGACGAGCTCCTACGAGCAGTACTTC; CDR3: CASSPSGWTSSYEQYF
J: TRBJ2-5; V: TRBV20-1; D: TRBD2; size: once; DNA: TGCAGTGCTAGAGGTGGCCTTAGCGGGGGGCCCGAAGAGACCCAGTACTTC; CDR3: CSARGGLSGGPEETQYF
J: TRBJ2-7; V: TRBV28; D: -; size: few; DNA: TGTGCCAGCAGCCAGGGTCAGGCGGTATACGAGCAGTACTTC; CDR3: CASSQGQAVYEQYF
J: TRBJ2-7; V: TRBV7-3; D: -; size: -; DNA: TGTGCCAGCAGCTTACGTGGCGTTAAAAGCGAGCAGTACTTC; CDR3: CASSLRGVKSEQYF
J: TRBJ1-5; V: TRBV7-2; D: -; size: once; DNA: TGTGCCGGCCCCACGTGCGGCATCAATCAGCCCCAGCATTTT; CDR3: CAGPTCGINQPQHF
J: TRBJ1-2; V: TRBV20-1; D: TRBD1; size: -; DNA: TGCAGTGCTAGAACCGGGACAGGGGGTTTTTTGGGTGGCTACACCTTC; CDR3: CSARTGTGGFLGGYTF
J: TRBJ2-5; V: TRBV6-5; D: -; size: -; DNA: TGTGCCAGCAGTTACCCGGCCCAGGGTAACCAAGAGACCCAGTACTTC; CDR3: CASSYPAQGNQETQYF
J: TRBJ1-1; V: TRBV12-3/TRBV12-4; D: -; size: few; DNA: TGTGCCAGCAGCCGAGCGTTAACACCTGAAGCTTTCTTT; CDR3: CASSRALTPEAFF